This T cell receptor beta chain was captured in a study of post-analysis software for immune sequencing data. Note on this clonotype: The antigen remains undetermined.

Study-wide results and caveats: Controls showed lower frequencies than patients for roughly five TRBV segments, and TRBV5-6, TRBV5-1 and TRBV20-1 were among these. Normalized Chao1 diversity was significantly reduced in patients versus controls.

The CDR3 has 14 residues. Germline CDR1 is MDHEN and CDR2 is SYDVKM. The V gene lost 6 bases and the J gene lost 2 bases, with 13 bases spanning the gap. Unique molecular identifiers tagged the TCR beta cDNA libraries. Hundreds of thousands of cDNA molecules were obtained from roughly 0.93 to 9.6 million T cells. From the PCR reads, TCRdb called clonotypes with MiXCR, one entry per CDR3 protein. In the table there are roughly 400,000 distinct CDR3 sequences, approximately 39% of which are singletons. The source is a girl aged 2-10 years with multiple sclerosis. The material sequenced was blood. V gene TRBV28 combines with J gene TRBJ1-2; unclear D gene. DNA of the CDR3: TGTGCCAGCAGCCCAACGGCACTGAACTATGGCTACACCTTC. Translating gives CASSPTALNYGYTF.